The following is a T cell receptor beta chain sequence with its context. This clone was seen only a few times. The target of this receptor is not known. It has no much larger one-base neighbor in the sample; base qualities were not kept. According to the germline V gene, CDR1 reads SNHLY and CDR2 reads FYNNEI. The CDR3 holds 16 amino acids from the cysteine to the phenylalanine. The DNA shown is the 48-base CDR3, in frame from base 1. The germline V end is reduced by 1 base and the J end by 5 bases; junction bases left unmatched: 5. This specimen belongs to a study of cytomegalovirus exposure and HLA in healthy donors (dated by TCRdb to the late 2010s). For context, the study as a whole: An earlier analysis of approximately 640 of the donors reported about 290 Gb of sequence data and roughly 110 million unique TCR beta sequences from 150 million to 200 million T cells. On average, approximately 250,000 unique TCR beta nucleotide sequences were sequenced per donor among several hundred genotyped donors of the cohort, with 15% to 20% of those sequences being non-productive. Genome-wide SNP genotypes for about three fifths of the roughly 700 donors were used in a later genetic analysis, which treated that subset as a discovery cohort. The number of typed donors differed by locus: about 620-630 for A, B, C, DRB1 and DQB1; approximately 530 for DQA1; 606 for DPA1; and around 490 for DPB1. An earlier analysis of about 600 of the donors used high-throughput TCR beta sequencing to judge whether each TCR beta V gene segment behaved as functional or pseudogenic. A later analysis re-analyzed previously published TCR beta repertoires from about 730 donors and added high-resolution HLA genotyping to study TCR occurrence patterns. Using immunosequencing, the study profiled T cell repertoires from about 620 subjects and related those repertoires to cytomegalovirus serostatus. The study aimed to test whether cataloging public T cell receptors could reveal signatures of past pathogen exposure. Among the roughly 370 genotyped donors, roughly 80% belonged to the genetic ancestry cluster associated with self-reported Caucasian donors. An early release that covered 500 to 800 HLA-typed donors contained about 290 gigabases of sequencing data and about 84 million unique TCR sequences. In the later analysis, no new phenotypic data were used to find candidate immune exposures; instead, reliance was placed on TCR beta sequences and their occurrence across donors. To predict cytomegalovirus infection status, the study brought together high-throughput TCR immunosequencing, statistical association of individual TCRs with disease status, and machine learning. Class I and class II HLA loci were covered by the typing at four-digit resolution. Five DR-DQ haplotypes were handled as single units for association and clustering because linkage in the cohort was strong. Every discovery cohort repertoire had been produced on one sequencing platform. In addition to the first cohort of 666 subjects, a separate validation cohort of 130 or so different subjects was used. Donor age, sex, ethnicity and CMV serostatus were compiled alongside the repertoire data.

The library relied on the immunoSEQ multiplex PCR assay. For the multiplex PCR, a mixture combining 60 forward primers for TCR Vbeta segments and 13 reverse primers for TCR Jbeta segments was used. The CDR3 region of rearranged TCR beta genes was amplified from genomic DNA with a multiplex PCR assay. Amplified TCR beta libraries were sequenced as 87-base-pair reads on the Illumina HiSeq System. Regarding the original processing steps: Across the roughly 640 repertoires, a later analysis counted tens of millions of unique TCR beta chains, roughly 11 million of which were shared by at least two donors. Raw reads were error-corrected and collapsed into unique sequences by a nearest-neighbor algorithm in which closely related sequences were merged to remove PCR and sequencing errors. To assign V, D and J gene segments, CDR3 sequences were aligned to IMGT reference sequences. Each retained sequence needed at least a six-nucleotide match to both a V gene segment and a J gene segment. Rearrangements were called productive when the CDR3 lacked stop codons and stayed in frame with V and J; all others were non-productive. CDR3 was defined according to IMGT convention as the region running from the second conserved V-encoded cysteine to the conserved J-encoded phenylalanine. Sequences without an unambiguous match to a single V gene segment were excluded from the earlier analysis of 587 of the donors. An earlier analysis of 550 to 650 of the donors classified V segments as functional when productive rearrangements were above 56.7% and as segregating when the standard deviation between donors was above 5%. A statistical classification framework was built to diagnose cytomegalovirus status from the catalog of TCR beta chain sequences. In a later analysis, V and J genes were assigned by comparing TCR nucleotide sequences against IMGT/GENE-DB human TR gene sequences. Using the TCRdist pipeline, a later analysis assigned CDR3 sequences along with most-parsimonious VDJ recombination scenarios. A later analysis defined each TCR beta chain by its CDR3 amino acid sequence plus V-gene family, and excluded reads lacking a unique V-gene family. As a way to deal with suspected cross-contamination and a sequencing artifact, a later analysis dropped nearly 600 nucleotide sequences that were highly shared and had low generation probability. A later analysis calculated a clonal expansion index for each public chain from normalized within-repertoire ranks of inferred template counts. A later analysis computed generation probabilities with a VDJ recombination model fitted to out-of-frame rearrangements, and checked the results against IGoR. In a later analysis, hypergeometric tests were used to score TCR-TCR, TCR-HLA and TCR-CMV co-occurrence, with a repertoire-size bias correction applied to TCR pairs. A later analysis estimated false discovery rates by permuting HLA or CMV assignments 20 times. In a later analysis, co-occurring TCRs were grouped using DBSCAN, and TCRdist sequence similarity was added for clustering within HLA-allele-positive subsets. Repertoires with fewer than 30,000 or more than 120,000 public chains were left out of co-occurrence clustering, as were about 5 repertoires with anomalous nucleotide sharing. Drawn from immuneACCESS, this table holds only the in-frame rearrangements with V and J called that TCRdb kept. Clones are partly lost; checked studies trace under half to an unresolved V gene and leave the rest unexplained. That table gives V, J and clone size, and the DNA gave D and trimming. The sample table lists more than 130,000 clones, around 80% of them with a count of one. The top ten hold roughly 2.2% of the sample.

The cohort consisted of 650 to 850 healthy bone marrow donors. At the time of sampling, every cohort member was nominally healthy, though immune exposures that went unrecorded were likely present. The donor was CMV seronegative and was included in the group of about 400 seronegative cohort members. A peripheral blood sample was collected from each donor, and TCR beta sequencing was performed on peripheral blood mononuclear cells. The Qiagen DNeasy Blood Extraction Kit was used to extract genomic DNA from the blood cell samples. The investigation overall reported the following: A further reported finding was that TCR beta sequences accurately predicted the HLA-A and HLA-B alleles for most subjects in the first cohort. Immune exposure information for the cohort was limited to CMV serostatus. Because some donors lacked HLA typing at each locus, the association tests relied only on the typed subset. Several of the top co-occurrence clusters appeared to be linked to parvovirus B19, influenza, CMV and Epstein-Barr virus, according to a later analysis. In a later analysis, most CMV-associated TCR beta chains were found to appear HLA-restricted, with HLA associations seemingly driven largely by CMV exposure. A later genetic analysis associated a missense DCLRE1C variant with V-gene and J-gene trimming of TCR beta chains, and an independent cohort replicated the association. The study listed 150 to 200 TCR beta chains as associated with cytomegalovirus. According to a later analysis, TCR association rates differed among HLA loci, with DRB1 alleles showing the most associated TCRs and HLA-C alleles showing the fewest. Roughly 17 rarely observed V segments, including chromosome 9 orphons, were excluded from the earlier analysis of several hundred of the donors because counts were too low. Presence/absence analyses assumed roughly uniform sequencing depth across donors, an assumption that may not hold. In vitro tests confirmed that a few of the cytomegalovirus-associated TCR beta chains recognize cytomegalovirus antigens. In an earlier analysis of around 600 of the donors, most TCR beta V segments were observed in productive rearrangements about 87% or about 30% of the time, broadly matching IMGT annotations. In this cohort, only TCR beta chains were sequenced, and detectable features were limited by the absence of alpha or paired-chain data. According to the authors, the approach could potentially be generalized to other disease states and immunological phenotypes. Correlated functional status among segregating V segments might be attributable to linkage disequilibrium, but an unknown experimental factor could not be ruled out. A cluster of highly shared sequence variants was judged likely to represent a technical artifact of the sequencing pipeline. While some public TCRs were present in many individuals, most TCR sequences turned up only very rarely across donors. According to a later genetic analysis, donors in an Asian-associated ancestry cluster had fewer N-insertions in productive TCRs than the approximately 700-donor mean. Compared with equally common non-associated chains, HLA-associated TCR beta chains in a later analysis were more clonally expanded and had lower generation probabilities. The classifier was reported to diagnose cytomegalovirus status with high specificity and sensitivity in both the original cohort and the validation cohort. Because the 87-base-pair reads could not distinguish some IMGT-functional V segments, including TRBV6-2 and TRBV6-3, those segments were excluded. Specific HLA alleles were associated with 16,951 TCR beta sequences at a false discovery rate of 0.05 in a later analysis. Assigning TCR associations to individual alleles was difficult when HLA alleles, especially DR and DQ, strongly co-occurred.

Material for sequencing was PBMCs. The rearranged segments are TRBV2 and TRBJ2-5; 12 bases in between match TRBD1. The sequence derives from a man aged 25-40 years in good health and CMV-seronegative. The CDR3 sequence is CASSEGGQGAWETQYF. The DNA sequence reads TGTGCCAGCAGTGAAGGGGGACAGGGGGCTTGGGAGACCCAGTACTTC.